Following are 27 T cell receptor beta chains from one sample sequenced in a study of T cells after yellow fever vaccination. TCRdb reprocessed the 5' RACE reads with MiXCR, giving one entry per CDR3 protein. The sample yields fewer than 100,000 distinct CDR3 sequences, around 5.8% seen once. The sequencing used CD8+ T cells sorted from PBMCs, collected 10 days after the yellow fever booster vaccination. The receptors shown here come from a man aged 18 to 35 who received the YFV17D yellow fever vaccine.

Only a few counts were recorded for this clonotype. The chain joins TRBV4-3 to TRBJ2-7, with TRBD1 matching 8 bases. Germline CDR1 reads LGHNA; CDR2 reads YSLEER. This CDR3 comprises 16 residues. The junction had 10 bases not matched to a gene; V was cut back by 4 bases and J by 2 bases. Here the CDR3 reads CASSLRQGRIPYEQYV. The CDR3 bases are TGCGCCAGCAGCCTCCGACAGGGGAGAATCCCCTACGAGCAGTACGTC.

V and J are TRBV5-1 and TRBJ1-1; possibly TRBD1 for D (5 bases). The CDR3 contains 14 residues. Germline V gene sequence: CDR1 SGHRS, CDR2 YFSETQ. Deletions cut 3 bases from V and 1 base from J, with 10 bases between. The CDR3 spells CASSWDGANTEAFF. In nucleotides, the CDR3 is TGCGCCAGCAGCTGGGACGGCGCGAACACTGAAGCTTTCTTT.

This clonotype was found many times. This sequence joins TRBV10-3 and TRBJ2-3; D is ambiguous. Trimming stripped 3 bases from V and 4 bases from J, with 5 bases between. The V gene's germline CDR1 is ENHRY and CDR2 SYGVKD. The CDR3 sequence is 12 residues long. The CDR3 sequence: CAISDRPDTQYF. CDR3 in DNA: TGTGCCATCAGTGACCGGCCAGATACGCAGTATTTT.

This clonotype was found a few times. The V gene is TRBV24-1, the J gene TRBJ2-3; tentatively, D is TRBD1 (6 bases). The length of the CDR3 is 16 residues. V was shortened by 4 bases and J by 0 bases, with 13 bases between the two germline ends. CDR1 is KGHDR, CDR2 SFDVKD, per germline. CDR3 protein: CATSDRTGFSTDTQYF. CDR3 coding DNA: TGTGCCACCAGTGACCGTACAGGGTTTAGCACAGATACGCAGTATTTT.

The chain carries TRBV6-6 and TRBJ2-7; TRBD1 matches 9 bases. The CDR3 sequence is 16 residues long. The V and J ends lost 0 bases and 3 bases, in that order; junction bases with no gene match: 6. Germline CDR1 reads MNHNY; CDR2 reads SVGAGI (reference sequence). The CDR3 coding sequence is TGTGCCAGCAGTTACTCGAACAGGGGGCGAAACTACGAGCAGTACGTC. Translation: CASSYSNRGRNYEQYV.

The V call is TRBV20-1, the J call TRBJ2-5; D is ambiguous. V lost 0 bases and J lost 9, with 14 bases in between. CDR3 length equals 13 residues. The germline gives CDR1 DFQATT, CDR2 SNEGSKA (reference sequence). The CDR3 sequence is CSAREMSAWSQYF. As DNA, the CDR3 is TGCAGTGCTAGAGAGATGTCGGCCTGGTCCCAGTACTTC.

This clonotype was counted many times. The V and J genes are TRBV27 and TRBJ2-3, with D hard to call. Germline V gives CDR1 MNHEY, CDR2 SMNVEV (reference sequence). V was shortened by 6 bases and J by 2 bases, with 15 bases between the two germline ends. This CDR3 has 15 residues. The CDR3 here is CASSLQLGFTDTQYF. CDR3 in DNA: TGTGCCAGCAGCCTCCAGTTGGGTTTCACAGATACGCAGTATTTT.

Only a few counts were recorded for this clonotype. The J gene is TRBJ2-3, the V gene TRBV20-1, with 13 bases that match TRBD2. CDR1 is DFQATT and CDR2 is SNEGSKA in the germline V gene (reference sequence). V was clipped by 3 bases and J by 4 bases; unmatched bases: 7. The CDR3 totals 16 residues. For the CDR3, the DNA is TGCAGTGCTAGTAGACTAGCGGGGGGTCCCCCAGATACGCAGTATTTT. It encodes CSASRLAGGPPDTQYF.

This clonotype was observed a few times. The chain employs TRBV15 and TRBJ1-5, with D hard to call. The CDR3 loop spans 14 amino acids. Germline V gene data show CDR1 as LNHNV and CDR2 as YYDKDF (reference sequence). Trimming shortened V by 4 bases and J by 7 bases, and 14 bases separated the two germline ends. The CDR3 loop is CATSNRALGQPQHF. As DNA, the CDR3 is TGTGCCACCAGCAACCGGGCCCTTGGACAGCCCCAGCATTTT.

The gene calls are TRBV27 and TRBJ2-2, with 8 bases lining up with TRBD1. J was trimmed by 7 bases and V by 7 bases; bases with no gene match: 20. The CDR3 contains 18 residues. Germline V CDR1 and CDR2: MNHEY, SMNVEV (reference sequence). CDR3 sequence: CASTPWGDRGLTDGELFF. Written as DNA, the CDR3 is TGTGCCAGCACACCTTGGGGAGACAGGGGTTTAACAGACGGGGAGCTGTTTTTT.

This clonotype was detected only a few times. The V call is TRBV7-3, the J call TRBJ2-3, with D perhaps TRBD2 (5 bases). V was shortened by 3 bases and J by 2 bases, with 12 bases between the two germline ends. The CDR3 has 15 residues. Germline CDR1 and CDR2: SGHTA and FQGTGA. CDR3 nucleotides: TGTGCCAGCAGCTTTGATGAGGGTGACACAGATACGCAGTATTTT. Translating gives CASSFDEGDTDTQYF. Complete variable domain (other parts from reference TRBV7-3 and TRBJ2-3): GAGVSQTPSNKVTEKGKYVELRCDPISGHTALYWYRQSLGQGPEFLIYFQGTGAADDSGLPNDRFFAVRPEGSVSTLKIQRTERGDSAVYLCASSFDEGDTDTQYFGPGTRLTVL.

The CDR3 DNA reads TGTGCCAGCAGCTCCCCCCCCGGCGGGGACCCTACGACCCAGTACTTC. Its translation: CASSSPPGGDPTTQYF. The chain uses TRBV9 and TRBJ2-5; D is perhaps TRBD2 (6 bases). This CDR3 has 16 amino acids. Trimming shortened V by 4 bases and J by 7 bases, and 23 bases separated the two germline ends. Looked up from germline, CDR1 is SGDLS and CDR2 is YYNGEE.

The chain couples TRBV4-2 to TRBJ1-2; 7 bases agree with TRBD1. Germline lookup yields CDR1 LGHNA and CDR2 YNFKEQ. The CDR3 consists of 14 residues. J was trimmed by 6 bases and V by 3 bases; bases with no gene match: 7. CDR3 coding DNA: TGTGCCAGCAGCCATGCCGGGACAGCAAATGGCTACACCTTC. The encoded protein is CASSHAGTANGYTF.

This clonotype has a count of ten or more. The chain carries TRBV7-6 and TRBJ2-3; 9 bases fit TRBD1. CDR3 length equals 15 residues. Germline values: CDR1 SGHVS, CDR2 FNYEAQ. The trim removed 4 bases at V and 0 bases at J, leaving 2 bases unmatched. In DNA form, the CDR3 reads TGTGCCAGCAGCTGGACAGGGGCTAGCACAGATACGCAGTATTTT. This sequence encodes CASSWTGASTDTQYF. The full variable domain, completed using reference TRBV7-6 and TRBJ2-3, is GAGVSQSPRYKVTKRGQDVALRCDPISGHVSLYWYRQALGQGPEFLTYFNYEAQQDKSGLPNDRFSAERPEGSISTLTIQRTEQRDSAMYRCASSWTGASTDTQYFGPGTRLTVL.

This clonotype came up many times. The rearrangement joins TRBV29-1 to TRBJ2-7; either TRBD1 or TRBD2 may fit D (7 bases each). The V and J ends lost 0 bases and 2 bases respectively, with 11 bases between them. The germline CDR1 and CDR2 sequences are SQVTM and ANQGSEA. This CDR3 comprises 14 residues. In nucleotides, the CDR3 is TGCAGCGTTGAAGACAGGGGGGGAACCTACGAGCAGTACTTC. Translating gives CSVEDRGGTYEQYF.

This clonotype has a handful of counts. The chain links TRBV27 to TRBJ2-7; D perhaps matches TRBD1 (6 bases). Trimming removed 3 bases at V and 1 base at J, with 13 bases between. The CDR3 consists of 15 residues. The germline CDR1 and CDR2 sequences are MNHEY and SMNVEV (reference sequence). The CDR3: CASSLRAGVSYEQYF. The CDR3 DNA sequence: TGTGCCAGCAGTTTGAGGGCAGGGGTTTCCTACGAGCAGTACTTC.

This clonotype turned up a few times. The V gene is TRBV15, the J gene TRBJ1-5; TRBD1 matches at 11 bases. The germline gives CDR1 LNHNV, CDR2 YYDKDF (reference sequence). The CDR3 length is 18 residues. J lost 1 base, V lost 4 bases, and 9 bases had no gene match. In DNA, the CDR3 is TGTGCCACCAGCAACCGGGACAGGGGGGGTACGAGCAATCAGCCCCAGCATTTT. It encodes CATSNRDRGGTSNQPQHF.

The chain is built from TRBV2 and TRBJ2-7; perhaps TRBD2 as D (6 bases). CDR1 is SNHLY, CDR2 FYNNEI, per germline. V was trimmed by 6 bases and J by 2 bases, leaving 17 bases between them. The CDR3 has 15 residues. CDR3 loop: CASRSTGPGAYEQYF. The DNA for the CDR3 is TGTGCCAGCAGAAGCACAGGTCCGGGAGCCTACGAGCAGTACTTC.

The J gene is TRBJ2-3, the V gene TRBV10-3; 7 positions match TRBD2. The germline CDR1 and CDR2 sequences are ENHRY and SYGVKD. J was trimmed by 0 bases and V by 8 bases; bases with no gene match: 8. The CDR3 extends over 15 amino acids. The CDR3 sequence is CAILNSRGSTDTQYF. CDR3 coding DNA: TGTGCCATCTTGAATTCGCGGGGGAGCACAGATACGCAGTATTTT.

This clonotype was detected a few times. The chain couples TRBV7-9 to TRBJ1-6; D is undetermined. The CDR3 totals 14 residues. The germline V gene has CDR1 SEHNR and CDR2 FQNEAQ (reference sequence). V lost 3 bases to trimming and J lost 4 bases, with 7 bases between them. The CDR3 is CASSLSGYNSPLHF. As DNA, the CDR3 is TGTGCCAGCAGCTTGTCGGGTTATAATTCACCCCTCCACTTT. The full variable domain, completed using reference TRBV7-9 and TRBJ1-6, is DTGVSQNPRHKITKRGQNVTFRCDPISEHNRLYWYRQTLGQGPEFLTYFQNEAQLEKSRLLSDRFSAERPKGSFSTLEIQRTEQGDSAMYLCASSLSGYNSPLHFGNGTRLTVT.

This clonotype was observed a few times. This chain uses TRBV7-3 with TRBJ2-2; 7 positions match TRBD1. V lost 2 bases, J lost 5 bases, and 5 bases stayed unmatched. The CDR3 sequence is 15 residues long. Looked up from germline, CDR1 is SGHTA and CDR2 is FQGTGA. The CDR3 DNA reads as TGTGCCAGCAGCTTAGATGGGGGACAGACCGGGGAGCTGTTTTTT. Its translation is CASSLDGGQTGELFF.

The CDR3 region has the DNA TGTGCCAGCACCGGACTAGCGGGGGGGAAAGACTACAATGAGCAGTTCTTC. Translated, it gives CASTGLAGGKDYNEQFF. The chain recombines TRBV27 with TRBJ2-1, with TRBD2 matching over 15 bases. Germline V gene sequence: CDR1 MNHEY, CDR2 SMNVEV (reference sequence). The J segment lost 3 bases and the V segment lost 7 bases, leaving 7 bases of the junction unmatched. The CDR3 extends over 17 amino acids.

In this sample, this clonotype turned up many times. The chain joins TRBV4-3 to TRBJ2-2; a possible D gene is TRBD1 (5 bases). Trimming removed 4 bases at V and 4 bases at J, with 19 bases between. Germline V gives CDR1 LGHNA, CDR2 YSLEER. The CDR3 covers 17 residues. The CDR3, as DNA: TGCGCCAGCAGCCCCTCCTACACAGGAATATCCACCGGGGAGCTGTTTTTT. Residues: CASSPSYTGISTGELFF.

The chain is built from TRBV7-9 and TRBJ2-7, with D possibly being TRBD2 (5 bases). The CDR3 is made up of 14 amino acids. V was shortened by 3 bases and J by 1 base, with 10 bases between the two germline ends. The germline gives CDR1 SEHNR, CDR2 FQNEAQ (reference sequence). The CDR3 nucleotides are TGTGCCAGCAGCTTTAACGGAGGTTCCTACGAGCAGTACTTC. Translation: CASSFNGGSYEQYF.

This clonotype has a handful of counts. The chain employs TRBV7-8 and TRBJ2-7; D remains unclear. V was pared by 5 bases and J by 0 bases, with 8 bases between. Germline CDR1 SGHVS, CDR2 FQNEAQ. This CDR3 region has 13 residues. The CDR3 DNA reads as TGTGCCAGCAGCGCCAGGCTCTCCTACGAGCAGTACGTC. Residues: CASSARLSYEQYV.

This clonotype was counted a few times. The chain combines TRBV7-9 with TRBJ1-6, with TRBD1 identical over 11 bases. Looked up from germline, CDR1 is SEHNR and CDR2 is FQNEAQ (reference sequence). V shed 4 bases and J 10 bases; nucleotides not matched to a gene: 9. There are 16 residues in the CDR3. The CDR3 region has the DNA TGTGCCAGCAGCTCTCACGGACAGGGGGCTCGGTCACCCCTCCACTTT. Protein product: CASSSHGQGARSPLHF.

This clonotype was seen more than once but under ten times. V gene TRBV12-3 or TRBV12-4 combines with J gene TRBJ1-5; no clear D. The CDR3 is made up of 13 amino acids. The ends were cut back, 4 bases at V and 1 base at J, with 5 bases in the middle. The CDR3, as DNA: TGTGCCAGCAGTTCCCTCAGCAATCAGCCCCAGCATTTT. Protein: CASSSLSNQPQHF.